This T cell receptor (beta chain) was identified in a study of hypomethylating agent response in myelodysplastic syndrome (dated by TCRdb to the early 2020s). Turning to the overall study: The hypomethylating agents azacitidine (about 75% of the 11) or decitabine (3 of 11) were used to treat the patients. The cohort included about 10 male and a couple of female myelodysplastic syndrome patients. Patients had a mean age of approximately 72 +/- 6.3 years, and a diploid cytogenetic profile was the most common. TET2 was the most frequent mutation, present in about 45% of the 11 patients. Roughly 6 patients responded with complete response or hematologic improvement, and a few patients were non-responders. Response was defined as complete response or hematologic improvement, and patients meeting neither criterion were classed as non-responders. Beyond this particular receptor, the publication reports: After treatment with a hypomethylating agent, no significant changes in richness, rarefaction diversity or clonality were seen, whether all patients were considered together or each response group separately. Responders more often showed novel clonotypes emerging, while non-responders displayed more contracted clonotypes after treatment. The healthy control donors were not matched in age to the MDS patients, and this mismatch could have affected the comparison between MDS and healthy donors. Only 10 or so patients were analyzed, so the cohort was small. Possible recognition of novel MDS antigens by the shared GLIPH2 clusters was not confirmed, and experimental validation of that possible recognition is needed.

In the germline V gene (reference sequence), CDR1 corresponds to LNHDA and CDR2 to SQIVND. Relative to germline, V is 0 bases shorter and J is 5 bases shorter, with 16 bases between their ends. The CDR3 has 17 amino acids, counting the end cysteine and phenylalanine. The read is trimmed to its CDR3 DNA, 51 bases read in frame from base 1. The library was prepared using the immunoSEQ multiplex PCR assay. Each sample was run at survey resolution as two replicates of roughly 200 ng apiece, for a total of roughly 400 ng of DNA. Using multiplex PCR primers aimed at V and J genes, the hsTCRB kit picked up rearranged TCRB sequences in genomic DNA. The first PCR used the QIAGEN Multiplex PCR Kit for approximately 33 cycles to amplify the CDR3 region. Sample barcodes and Illumina adapters were added to each replicate in a roughly 8-cycle second PCR. Quantification of the pooled libraries was done with a QuantStudio 6 and the KAPA library quantification kit. Around 16 pM of pooled libraries was sequenced on an Illumina MiSeq using 156-cycle single-end reads and a 15-cycle index read. The authors' analysis ran thus. Of 168,753 unique clonotypes, approximately 1.7% were flagged by VDJdb annotation as previously reported viral-epitope-specific clonotypes. The immunoSEQ Data Assistant and immunoSEQ Analyzer turned the raw reads into TCRB repertoires that were normalized and annotated. Clonotypes were analyzed with the immunarch R package version 0.6.5 and BioAnalyzer. Before richness was estimated, every repertoire was downsampled to match the clone count of the smallest repertoire. Clonotypes were categorized as expanded, contracted or novel by Fisher's exact tests, where a novel clonotype had zero frequency before treatment. Significantly changed CDR3 beta sequences were clustered with GLIPH2 at simulation_depth=1000 and kmer_min_depth=3, and CDR3s shorter than five residues were left out. What TCRdb holds here is the immuneACCESS table cut down to in-frame rearrangements. Part of the clones is not present; checked against another copy, under half of the missing clones reflect an unresolved V gene, and the others are unexplained. For V, J and clone size, that table is used; D and trimming come from the DNA. The sample yields around 6,600 clones; 70% to 85% were counted once. The ten biggest clones cover about 9.7% of the sample.

Bulk bone marrow was analyzed, and T-cell subsets were not sorted. Bone marrow from some twelve myelodysplastic syndrome patients, collected before and after hypomethylating agent therapy, underwent immunosequencing of the TCR beta CDR3 regions. To track the repertoire longitudinally, every patient provided one baseline bone marrow along with two to three bone marrows taken at different post-treatment timepoints. Whole bone marrow served as the source for genomic DNA extraction, with DNA quality checked using TapeStation, NanoDrop OneC and PicoGreen assays. Turning to this clone: This receptor's antigen is unknown. No much larger clonotype is one base removed from it; base qualities were not supplied.

The sequence was collected from a human donor with myelodysplastic syndrome. The rearranged chain carries TRBV19 and TRBJ2-2, with no D gene named confidently. The material was bone marrow, obtained before or after starting hypomethylating agent treatment for myelodysplastic syndrome (not recorded which). The DNA is TGTGCCAGTAGTATAGATGGTCAGCCCTTGGGGACCGGGGAGCTGTTTTTT. It translates to CASSIDGQPLGTGELFF.